This TCR beta chain stems from a study of cytomegalovirus exposure and HLA in healthy donors. The CDR3 is 14 amino acids. J lost 2 bases, V lost 10 bases, and 9 bases had no gene match. Germline CDR1 is ENHRY and CDR2 is SYGVKD. PCR amplification relied on 60 Vbeta primers (plus 13 Jbeta primers). Sequenced by immunoSEQ multiplex PCR; TCRdb stores in-frame clones only, minus some. The table lists about 170,000 clones, over 75% of them singletons. Input material: PBMCs. The receptor comes from a woman aged 50 to 60 in good health and CMV-seropositive. The chain carries TRBV10-3 and TRBJ2-7; the match to TRBD1 covers 9 bases. The CDR3, as DNA: TGTGCCACCGCCCCGGGACAGGGCCCCTACGAGCAGTACTTC. Its protein product is CATAPGQGPYEQYF.